This is a list of T cell receptor beta chains from one sample in a study of beta chain features in type 1 diabetes. Generated by immunoSEQ multiplex PCR, the TCRdb table keeps only in-frame clones and is missing some. The top ten hold roughly 0.5% of the sample, which has about 170,000 clones, over 6% seen once. Sequencing was done on a sample of central memory CD4+ T cells from blood. These receptors were obtained from a man aged 18 to 30 with type 1 diabetes. Each CDR3 is given with its conserved first and last residue.

j_call v_call cdr3_aa
TRBJ2-2 TRBV29-1 CSVISGRPNTGELFF
TRBJ2-3 TRBV11-3 CASSPGTSGRGTDTQYF
TRBJ1-6 TRBV28 CASSPSGQGSSPLHF
TRBJ2-1 TRBV28 CASSTQTSGSENEQFF
TRBJ2-3 TRBV29-1 CSVEDRFTSGSVDTQYF
TRBJ2-7 TRBV11-2 CASSAAIGRYEQYF
TRBJ2-1 TRBV28 CASTPSGGARNEQFF
TRBJ1-2 TRBV4-2 CASTPTGTGVFGYTF
TRBJ2-3 TRBV7-2 CASSLGGRRDTQYF
TRBJ1-5 TRBV18 CASSKQGVSNQPQHF
TRBJ2-3 TRBV5-8 CASSLGQGDTQYF
TRBJ2-2 TRBV25-1 CASRDRNTGELFF
TRBJ1-5 TRBV19 CASTAGQGSVKNQPQHF
TRBJ1-2 TRBV28 CASSGTPSGQGGGYTF
TRBJ2-7 TRBV21-1 CASGEKAGREQYF
TRBJ2-2 TRBV5-4 CASSTRDRRRTGELFF
TRBJ1-2 TRBV18 CASSLAGTESYTF
TRBJ2-3 TRBV5-4 CASSSGTSGGGSTDTQYF
TRBJ2-3 TRBV28 CASRLPLGGTDTQYF
TRBJ1-2 TRBV29-1 CSVDFRTGGYGYTF
TRBJ1-5 TRBV4-2 CASSQGVQQPQHF
TRBJ1-5 TRBV19 CASSGQLAQHF
TRBJ1-1 TRBV9 CASSVATGSEAFF
TRBJ2-7 TRBV7-2 CASSITGGSGYEQYF
TRBJ2-5 TRBV7-2 CASRLAGGRETQYF
TRBJ2-5 TRBV7-2 CASSLAFTGGQETQYF
TRBJ2-5 TRBV11-2 CASSRRGEETQYF
TRBJ2-5 TRBV6-6 CASSYRGGETQYF
TRBJ1-5 TRBV28 CASSPGGPNQPQHF
TRBJ1-4 TRBV5-1 CASSLWTDEKLFF
TRBJ2-4 TRBV10-3 CAISESPGIAKNIQYF
TRBJ2-3 TRBV7-2 CASSLGTSAERSYF
TRBJ2-5 TRBV7-8 CASTSDTWGETQYF
TRBJ2-7 TRBV6-5 CASSYPTRTGAYEQYF
TRBJ2-2 TRBV7-9 CASSPRTGELFF
TRBJ2-1 TRBV18 CASSPTGAGSEQFF
TRBJ1-6 TRBV5-1 CASSLAGGNSPLHF
TRBJ2-2 TRBV19 CASKRSDTGELFF
TRBJ2-1 TRBV4-3 CASRGTTSGSGSEQFF
TRBJ1-3 TRBV30 CAWSSGGNTIYF
TRBJ2-1 TRBV5-4 CAGRTWEGNEQFF
TRBJ1-1 TRBV27 CASRDRDNWNTEAFF
TRBJ1-6 TRBV6-5 CASSPRGDNSPLHF
TRBJ2-3 TRBV5-6 CASSFGGSLADTQYF
TRBJ2-1 TRBV29-1 CSVVGTSGGRSYNEQFF
TRBJ2-1 TRBV14 CASSKNLEGDEQFF
TRBJ1-2 TRBV9 CASSPQEGSNYGYTF
TRBJ2-6 TRBV18 CASSTQTSGANVLTF
TRBJ2-5 TRBV5-5 CASSSSVFETQYF
TRBJ2-3 TRBV29-1 CSADAENTDTQYF
TRBJ1-6 TRBV9 CASSVEGSYNSPLHF
TRBJ2-1 TRBV5-1 CASSLAGGGLQASSYNEQFF